This paragraph covers one T cell receptor beta chain sequence. These data are taken from a study of blood T cell repertoires in COVID-19. All enrollees were about 18 to 89 years old and from 20 to 25 US areas. Profiling relied on immunoSEQ multiplex PCR, and the TCRdb table lists in-frame clones only, not all of them. Here the sample spans 150,000 to 200,000 clones, 80% to 85% being singletons. Sequenced material: PBMCs or T cells enriched from blood (not recorded which). The receptor was isolated from a man between 65 and 79 years old who had been exposed to COVID-19.

The CDR3 here is CASIPWGGELTGNTIYF. Here the CDR3 DNA reads TGTGCCAGCATCCCTTGGGGAGGGGAACTTACGGGAAACACCATATATTTT. V is TRBV11-2 and J is TRBJ1-3; D is possibly TRBD1 (5 bases). Germline loops: CDR1 SGHAT, CDR2 FQNNGV. This CDR3 is built from 17 residues. Trimming left V 7 bases short and J 4 bases short, with 23 bases between.